The 21 T cell receptor beta chains in this list originate from one sample, sequenced in a study of T cell repertoires in cytomegalovirus infection. In TCRdb, the reads were re-called with MiXCR into one record per CDR3 protein. This table holds fewer than 300,000 distinct CDR3 sequences, 25% found once. Sequencing was performed on PBMCs. The source is a human donor in good health (CMV status not recorded). Some clones in this sample may be carry-over from other donors' samples.

This rearrangement joins TRBV5-1 to TRBJ1-2; D gene ambiguous. The CDR3 length is 12 residues. CDR1 and CDR2 (germline): SGHRS, YFSETQ. The V end lost 1 base, the J end lost 4 bases, and 5 bases lay between the germline ends. This CDR3 is CASSLSTYGYTF. CDR3 DNA sequence: TGCGCCAGCAGCTTGTCCACCTATGGCTACACCTTC. The complete variable domain, with remaining parts taken from reference TRBV5-1 and TRBJ1-2, reads KAGVTQTPRYLIKTRGQQVTLSCSPISGHRSVSWYQQTPGQGLQFLFEYFSETQRNKGNFPGRFSGRQFSNSRSEMNVSTLELGDSALYLCASSLSTYGYTFGSGTRLTVV.

In its sample, this clonotype was seen many times. The V and J genes are TRBV7-2 and TRBJ2-7, with 7 bases that match TRBD1. The germline CDR1 and CDR2 sequences are SGHTA and FQGNSA. The CDR3 is made up of 15 amino acids. With 5 bases clipped from V and 4 bases from J, the junction kept 11 bases outside the gene matches. The CDR3 nucleotides are TGTGCCAGCAGCCCAGCGAGGGTACAGGGGTACGAGCAGTACTTC. It translates to CASSPARVQGYEQYF.

This clonotype was picked up many times. The V call is TRBV25-1, the J call TRBJ2-6; TRBD2 matches at 10 bases. The CDR3 loop spans 22 amino acids. The V gene's germline CDR1 is MGHDK and CDR2 SYGVNS. V lost 0 bases, J lost 1 base, and 15 bases stayed unmatched. CDR3 nucleotide sequence: TGTGCCAGCAGTGAATATCCGAGCGGGAGGGCCGGCTTTAATTCTGGGGCCAACGTCCTGACTTTC. Translated, it gives CASSEYPSGRAGFNSGANVLTF.

This clonotype was seen repeatedly, ten times or more. V usage is TRBV28 and J usage is TRBJ2-7, with TRBD2 matching 8 bases. Germline V gene sequence: CDR1 MDHEN, CDR2 SYDVKM. Unmatched junction bases numbered 11, after V lost 6 bases and J lost 4 bases. CDR3 length: 15 amino acids. The CDR3 nucleotides are TGTGCCAGCAGACCCGCCGGGACTAGGCAATACGAGCAGTACTTC. Amino acid sequence: CASRPAGTRQYEQYF.

This clonotype was seen at least ten times. CDR3 protein: CASSYGGYNQPQHF. The CDR3 coding sequence is TGTGCCAGCAGTTATGGGGGGTACAATCAGCCCCAGCATTTT. The V call is TRBV12-3 or TRBV12-4, the J call TRBJ1-5; D might be TRBD1 (5 bases). The CDR3 is 14 residues long. Between the trimmed V and J ends, which lost 4 bases and 3 bases, there was a span of 10 bases.

The J gene is TRBJ2-2, the V gene TRBV12-3 or TRBV12-4; possibly TRBD2 for D (6 bases). CDR3 length: 13 residues. V lost 7 bases to trimming and J lost 3 bases, with 9 bases between them. Here the CDR3 reads CASKGDYTGELFF. The CDR3 DNA is TGTGCCAGCAAAGGGGACTACACCGGGGAGCTGTTTTTT.

This clonotype showed up many times. The chain combines TRBV7-2 with TRBJ2-5; D unresolved. The CDR3 extends over 12 amino acids. V shed 3 bases and J shed 5 bases, with 7 bases lying between them. Germline CDR1 is SGHTA and CDR2 is FQGNSA. CDR3 protein: CASSFPTETQYF. The DNA of the CDR3 is TGTGCCAGCAGCTTTCCTACTGAGACCCAGTACTTC. The full variable domain, in which reference TRBV7-2 and TRBJ2-5 provide the parts outside the CDR3, is GAGVSQSPSNKVTEKGKDVELRCDPISGHTALYWYRQSLGQGLEFLIYFQGNSAPDKSGLPSDRFSAERTGGSVSTLTIQRTQQEDSAVYLCASSFPTETQYFGPGTRLLVL.

There are a few counts of this clonotype. The J gene is TRBJ1-1, the V gene TRBV12-3 or TRBV12-4; TRBD1 agrees at 8 bases. After removal of 6 bases from V and 3 bases from J, the junction contained 9 bases not matched to a gene. There are 15 residues in the CDR3. The CDR3 sequence is CASRPHPGGYTEAFF. CDR3 DNA: TGTGCCAGCAGACCTCATCCAGGGGGCTACACTGAAGCTTTCTTT.

This clonotype was recorded many times. This chain uses TRBV5-1 with TRBJ2-1, with D perhaps matching TRBD2 (6 bases). Germline assignment: CDR1 SGHRS and CDR2 YFSETQ. This CDR3 is 13 amino acids long. Trimming left V 2 bases short and J 5 bases short, with 8 bases between. The CDR3 here is CASSFGGDNEQFF. The CDR3 nucleotides read TGCGCCAGCAGCTTCGGGGGAGACAATGAGCAGTTCTTC.

This clonotype has at least ten counts. The chain uses TRBV7-2 and TRBJ1-3, with TRBD1 identical over 8 bases. Germline V gene sequence: CDR1 SGHTA, CDR2 FQGNSA. This CDR3 is built from 16 residues. The junction had 6 bases not matched to a gene; V was cut back by 3 bases and J by 2 bases. CDR3 region: CASSFYTGGTGNTIYF. CDR3 DNA: TGTGCCAGCAGCTTCTATACAGGGGGGACTGGAAACACCATATATTTT.

At least ten counts were recorded for this clonotype. The V gene is TRBV7-9, the J gene TRBJ2-1, with 9 bases fitting TRBD2. Germline CDR1 and CDR2: SEHNR and FQNEAQ (reference sequence). With V trimmed by 5 bases and J by 9 bases, 11 bases remained unmatched. This CDR3 spans 15 amino acids. The CDR3 loop reads CASSPSSGMGTEQFF. The CDR3 DNA sequence: TGTGCCAGCAGCCCTTCTAGCGGGATGGGGACTGAGCAGTTCTTC.

This clonotype occurred a few times. V is TRBV30 and J is TRBJ2-1, with D uncertain. The germline V gene has CDR1 GTSNPN and CDR2 SVGIG (reference sequence). With 2 bases removed from V and 7 bases from J, the gap between germline ends came to 9 bases. The CDR3 is 12 amino acids. The CDR3 DNA follows: TGTGCCTGGAGTTTCAGTAATAATGAGCAGTTCTTC. It codes for CAWSFSNNEQFF.

J is TRBJ1-1 and V is TRBV27; 7 positions agree with TRBD1. Germline CDR1 and CDR2: MNHEY and SMNVEV (reference sequence). V dropped 4 bases and J dropped 4; count of bases not matched to a gene: 12. CDR3 length: 16 amino acids. In DNA, the CDR3 is TGTGCCAGCAGTTCCGTAAGACAGGGCGGGAGCACTGAAGCTTTCTTT. Protein product: CASSSVRQGGSTEAFF.

The CDR3 is CASSFSRTGYTGELFF. For the CDR3, the DNA is TGCGCCAGCAGTTTTTCTCGGACAGGGTACACCGGGGAGCTGTTTTTT. V gene TRBV4-1 combines with J gene TRBJ2-2; TRBD1 aligns across 8 bases. There are 16 residues in the CDR3. V lost 6 bases, J lost 3 bases, and 9 bases stayed unmatched. The germline gives CDR1 MGHRA, CDR2 YSYEKL.

The table lists this clonotype with many counts. The chain links TRBV7-2 to TRBJ2-5; TRBD1 matches 9 bases. The CDR3 totals 16 residues. V dropped 5 bases and J dropped 6; count of bases not matched to a gene: 13. Germline CDR1 and CDR2: SGHTA and FQGNSA. The DNA of the CDR3 is TGTGCCAGCAGCCCTAACTCCGGGACAGGGAGGCAGACCCAGTACTTC. It encodes CASSPNSGTGRQTQYF.

The chain combines TRBV19 with TRBJ2-4, with TRBD2 matching 16 bases. V lost 7 bases and J lost 1; bases outside the gene matches: 7. The CDR3 runs to 18 residues. Germline CDR1 and CDR2: LNHDA and SQIVND (reference sequence). The CDR3, as DNA: TGTGCCAGTACCGAGGGACTAGCGGGAGGGCCCGCCAAAAACATTCAGTACTTC. This encodes CASTEGLAGGPAKNIQYF.

This clonotype has more than one count but fewer than ten. The chain employs TRBV19 and TRBJ2-1, with unresolved D. This CDR3 spans 12 amino acids. From germline, CDR1 is LNHDA and CDR2 SQIVND (reference sequence). Trimming removed 3 bases from V and 7 bases from J, with 7 bases in between. The CDR3 is CASSIRVNEQFF. Here the CDR3 DNA reads TGTGCCAGTAGTATTCGGGTTAATGAGCAGTTCTTC.

The sample holds a few counts of this clonotype. The genes are TRBV20-1 and TRBJ1-2; 8 bases line up with TRBD1. V was pared by 6 bases and J by 4 bases, with 4 bases of the junction left unmatched. The CDR3 runs to 12 residues. Germline assignment: CDR1 DFQATT and CDR2 SNEGSKA (reference sequence). The CDR3 reads CSAQDRVYGYTF. The DNA of the CDR3 is TGCAGTGCCCAGGACAGGGTCTATGGCTACACCTTC.

In this sample, this clonotype turned up a few times. The CDR3 loop is CSARAINQPQHF. The CDR3 nucleotides read TGCAGTGCTAGAGCAATCAATCAGCCCCAGCATTTT. The chain joins TRBV20-1 to TRBJ1-5; D not resolved. The germline gives CDR1 DFQATT, CDR2 SNEGSKA (reference sequence). CDR3 size: 12 residues. V shed 1 base and J shed 3 bases, with 4 bases lying between them.

The V call is TRBV7-3, the J call TRBJ1-2, with 7 bases identical to TRBD1. Germline loops: CDR1 SGHTA, CDR2 FQGTGA. V was clipped by 2 bases and J by 4 bases; unmatched bases: 1. The CDR3 runs to 13 residues. The chain's CDR3 is CASSLGDSYGYTF. CDR3 nucleotide sequence: TGTGCCAGCAGCTTAGGGGACAGCTATGGCTACACCTTC.

This clonotype came up a few times. The chain combines TRBV5-5 with TRBJ1-2, with no clear D. Per the germline V gene, CDR1 is SGHKS and CDR2 is YYEKEE (reference sequence). This CDR3 spans 13 amino acids. Trimming took 1 base from V and 6 from J, leaving 10 bases between them. Here the CDR3 DNA reads TGTGCCAGCAGCTTGCGGGCCTTCGATGGCTACACCTTC. Translation gives CASSLRAFDGYTF.